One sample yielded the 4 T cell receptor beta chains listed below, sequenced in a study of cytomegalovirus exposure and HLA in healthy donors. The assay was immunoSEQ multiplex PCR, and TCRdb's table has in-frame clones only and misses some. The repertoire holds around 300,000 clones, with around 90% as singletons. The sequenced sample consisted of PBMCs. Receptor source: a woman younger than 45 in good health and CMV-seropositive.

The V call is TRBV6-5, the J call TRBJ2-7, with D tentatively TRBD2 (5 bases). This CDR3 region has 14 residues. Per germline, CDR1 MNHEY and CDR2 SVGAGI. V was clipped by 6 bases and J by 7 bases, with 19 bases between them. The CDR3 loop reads CASSPASPLGEQYF. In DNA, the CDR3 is TGTGCCAGCAGCCCCGCTAGCCCCCTAGGAGAGCAGTACTTC.

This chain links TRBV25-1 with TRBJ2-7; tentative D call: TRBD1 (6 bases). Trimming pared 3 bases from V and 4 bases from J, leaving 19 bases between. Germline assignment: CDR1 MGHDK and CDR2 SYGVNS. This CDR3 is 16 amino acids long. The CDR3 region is CASSDEGLDRLYEQYF. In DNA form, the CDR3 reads TGTGCCAGCAGTGACGAAGGCTTAGACAGGCTTTACGAGCAGTACTTC.

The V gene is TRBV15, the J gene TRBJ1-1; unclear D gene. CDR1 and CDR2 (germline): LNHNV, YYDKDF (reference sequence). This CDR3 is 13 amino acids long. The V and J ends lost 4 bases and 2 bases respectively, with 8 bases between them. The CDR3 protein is CATSTTPNTEAFF. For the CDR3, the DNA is TGTGCCACCAGCACTACACCTAACACTGAAGCTTTCTTT.

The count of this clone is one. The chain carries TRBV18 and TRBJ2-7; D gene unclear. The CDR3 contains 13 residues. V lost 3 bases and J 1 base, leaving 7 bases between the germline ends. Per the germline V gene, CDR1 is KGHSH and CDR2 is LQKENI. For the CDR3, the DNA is TGTGCCAGCTCACCGACCCCATCCTACGAGCAGTACTTC. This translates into CASSPTPSYEQYF. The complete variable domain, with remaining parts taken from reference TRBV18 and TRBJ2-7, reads NAGVMQNPRHLVRRRGQEARLRCSPMKGHSHVYWYRQLPEEGLKFMVYLQKENIIDESGMPKERFSAEFPKEGPSILRIQQVVRGDSAAYFCASSPTPSYEQYFGPGTRLTVT.